This T cell receptor beta chain was obtained from a study of T cells in Graves' hyperthyroidism and ophthalmopathy (dated by TCRdb to between 2019 and 2020). Broadly, across the study: Peripheral blood samples were taken at the time of initial diagnosis, prior to any treatment. TCR V-J signatures able to tell the groups apart were searched for in a discovery cohort of more than 90 patients, of whom 43 had Graves' ophthalmopathy and about 60 had stable Graves' hyperthyroidism. Prospective prediction of ophthalmopathy was tested in an independent validation cohort of 18 to 20 hyperthyroidism patients and around 16 patients who later progressed to ophthalmopathy. The 95 to 100 discovery patients were randomly divided into training and test sets at a 7:3 ratio. In addition, the study compared T-cell repertoires in thyroid tissue and in blood from roughly 6 Graves' hyperthyroidism patients. After sampling, hyperthyroidism patients received methimazole starting at 30 mg daily, and ophthalmopathy patients received high-dose intravenous methylprednisolone. According to the paper, TCR Vbeta CDR3 sequencing was carried out on over 130 peripheral blood samples, which came from more than 40 ophthalmopathy, 80 or so hyperthyroidism and some 17 progressor patients.

TCR beta CDR3 regions were amplified from RNA transcripts. The TCR CDR3 was subjected to a first round of RT-PCR using the HTBI primer set and the Qiagen OneStep RT-PCR kit. The libraries were constructed in a second round of multiplex PCR and then size-selected and purified. The libraries were sequenced on an Illumina HiSeq2000 using paired-end 100 bp reads. On the study's bioinformatics: SOAPnuke was used to process the raw data, with reads discarded if the reads contained adapters or uncalled bases, had a mean Phred below 15, or lacked an exact constant-primer or identifier match. High-quality paired reads were merged using COPE v1.2.5, and each unique nucleotide sequence was defined as a clonotype. MiTCR v1.1 was used to align the clonotypes against IMGT TRBV, TRBD and TRBJ reference segments. The analysis was restricted to V-J combinations with a frequency above 0.0001, which together covered about 99% of the repertoires. The TCS score was defined as the ratio of F50 (clonal expansion) to E x V (chaos), calculated using BLOSUM62-based TCRdist between CDR3 peptides within each V-J. Welch's t-statistics and random forest reduced roughly 500 V-J features to roughly 13, which were used in a naive Bayes classifier (R e1071). The public reads were quality trimmed at Q25 with fastp and then assembled into clones with MiXCR by TCRdb, keeping productive beta chains. Rows merge per CDR3 protein into single entries with the most common DNA and genes. These V and J calls are TCRdb output, not the study's own analysis. The sample table holds a few hundred thousand distinct CDR3 sequences, of which 16% were seen once. Less than 3.5% of the sample is held by the ten biggest clonotypes.

For this clonotype: The specificity of this receptor is unknown. No base quality values were provided; no much bigger clone lies one nucleotide off.

Looking up the germline V gene yields CDR1 MNHNS and CDR2 SASEGT. The cysteine opens and the phenylalanine closes a CDR3 of 16 amino acids. Solely the CDR3 DNA is kept, with 48 bases framed from the first base. Germline trimming amounts to 7 bases on V and 0 bases on J, with 9 as the count of junction bases outside the gene matches. In the ophthalmopathy patients, disease was moderately to severely active, with a Clinical Activity Score of 3 or more, a NOSPECS grade of 4 or more, and a duration of less than 3 months. The study excluded patients with uncontrolled infections, other autoimmune diseases, pregnancy or lactation. Diagnoses were established on the basis of clinical symptoms, serum thyroxine and TRAb, thyroid ultrasound, and orbital computed tomography. Ficoll-Paque density gradient centrifugation was used to isolate PBMCs from around 10 ml of fresh peripheral blood. Total RNA was extracted with Trizol reagent, and quality was checked on an Agilent 2100 Bioanalyzer.

Broad study findings and their caveats: Most expanded thyroid clonotypes (frequency above 0.001) were also detected in blood, suggesting blood repertoires may reflect thyroid immune responses. No statistical method was used to fix the sample size in advance, and group allocation was not hidden from the investigators. In validation, the model predicted progression to ophthalmopathy a median of 6.5 months before onset, with about 70% sensitivity and roughly 77% specificity. A 13 V-J signature model separated ophthalmopathy from stable hyperthyroidism, with roughly 88% sensitivity and about 81% specificity in cross-validation and 80%/75% in testing.

Sequencing was done on a sample of blood. The sequence derives from a woman in her thirties or forties with Graves' ophthalmopathy. The chain links TRBV6-1 with TRBJ2-7; 10 bases in the middle match TRBD2. The CDR3 amino acid sequence is: CASKKFGTSASYEQYF. The base sequence is TGTGCCAGCAAAAAATTTGGGACTAGCGCCTCCTACGAGCAGTACTTC.